The 23 T cell receptor beta chains presented below share a single source sample, sequenced in a study of shared clonotypes between healthy human individuals. TCRdb's table, derived via immunoSEQ multiplex PCR, lists solely in-frame clones and lacks some. The repertoire holds about 2.1 million clones, roughly 93% seen once, with about 1.7% in the top ten. Naive-designated CD8 cells lacked CD45RO, were positively enriched for CCR7, and omitted terminally differentiated effector memory CD45RA+ cells. The sequenced material came from naive CD8+ T cells from PBMCs. The source of these receptors is a young man in good health. Some clones in this sample may be carry-over from other donors' samples.

V gene TRBV1 combines with J gene TRBJ1-1. TRBV1 is noted as a pseudogene. This CDR3 is 14 amino acids long. The chain's CDR3 is CTSSQVRGNTEAFF. In DNA, the CDR3 is TGCACCAGCAGCCAAGTTCGAGGGAACACTGAAGCTTTCTTT.

This clone was observed once. The V gene is TRBV6-5, the J gene TRBJ1-2; D is unresolved. The CDR3 runs to 12 residues. The germline V gene encodes CDR1 MNHEY and CDR2 SVGAGI. Deletions cut 2 bases from V and 8 bases from J, with 9 bases between. The CDR3 bases are TGTGCCAGCAGTTACGATGGGCGAGGCTACACCTTC. This gives the protein CASSYDGRGYTF.

As regards this clone: Other DNA variants within this sample encode the same CDR3. The genes are TRBV19 and TRBJ1-1; tentative D call: TRBD1 (5 bases). Trimming removed 3 bases from V and 3 bases from J, with 8 bases in between. CDR3 length: 13 residues. Germline lookup yields CDR1 LNHDA and CDR2 SQIVND (reference sequence). The CDR3 loop is CASSIGAHTEAFF. In nucleotides, the CDR3 is TGTGCCAGTAGTATTGGGGCACACACTGAAGCTTTCTTT.

The chain recombines TRBV7-9 with TRBJ2-2, with D perhaps matching TRBD1 (5 bases). The CDR3 totals 15 residues. The germline gives CDR1 SEHNR, CDR2 FQNEAQ (reference sequence). V was trimmed by 5 bases and J by 2 bases, leaving 12 bases between them. The CDR3, as DNA: TGTGCCAGCAGCCCCTTGTGGACAAACACCGGGGAGCTGTTTTTT. This translates into CASSPLWTNTGELFF.

The chain has TRBV7-3 and TRBJ1-1; 8 nucleotides match TRBD1. The germline gives CDR1 SGHTA, CDR2 FQGTGA. V trimming: 1 base; J trimming: 1 base; junction bases outside the gene matches: 8. The CDR3 sequence is 17 residues long. The CDR3 is CASSLKAGQGPNTEAFF. The CDR3 bases are TGTGCCAGCAGCTTAAAAGCCGGACAGGGACCGAACACTGAAGCTTTCTTT.

V is TRBV4-1 and J is TRBJ1-6, with D unresolved. This CDR3 has 15 amino acids. Germline V lookup: CDR1 MGHRA, CDR2 YSYEKL. V lost 5 bases, J lost 11 bases, and 19 bases lay in between. CDR3 protein: CASSYGPGEKAPLHF. CDR3 in DNA: TGCGCCAGCAGCTATGGCCCCGGGGAAAAGGCACCCCTCCACTTT.

The gene calls are TRBV27 and TRBJ1-1, with unresolved D. CDR3 length: 12 amino acids. The germline CDR1 and CDR2 sequences are MNHEY and SMNVEV (reference sequence). The germline V and J ends were trimmed by 5 bases and 7 bases, with 11 bases remaining between them. The DNA for the CDR3 is TGTGCCAGCAGTCCCAATGTATATGAAGCTTTCTTT. Amino acids: CASSPNVYEAFF.

This chain joins TRBV5-1 and TRBJ1-2; D call uncertain. V shed 0 bases and J shed 3 bases, with 6 bases lying between them. Germline V gene sequence: CDR1 SGHRS, CDR2 YFSETQ. The CDR3 spans 13 residues. In DNA form, the CDR3 reads TGCGCCAGCAGCTTGGTTCCTGACTATGGCTACACCTTC. It translates to CASSLVPDYGYTF.

The rearrangement joins TRBV5-1 to TRBJ1-1; TRBD1 matches 7 bases. V was clipped by 1 base and J by 1 base; unmatched bases: 10. Germline CDR1 SGHRS, CDR2 YFSETQ. The CDR3 consists of 17 residues. The CDR3 sequence: CASSLSEGAVGNTEAFF. Here the CDR3 DNA reads TGCGCCAGCAGCTTGTCGGAGGGGGCCGTGGGGAACACTGAAGCTTTCTTT.

The V gene is TRBV5-1, the J gene TRBJ2-5, with 12 bases fitting TRBD2. Losses at the gene ends were 0 bases for V and 5 bases for J; bases not matched to a gene: 5. Germline assignment: CDR1 SGHRS and CDR2 YFSETQ. The CDR3 has 16 residues. The CDR3 DNA is TGCGCCAGCAGCTTGGGGAGTCTAGCGGGAGGGGAGACCCAGTACTTC. Amino acids: CASSLGSLAGGETQYF.

The V call is TRBV4-1, the J call TRBJ1-4; no definite D call. Germline CDR1 is MGHRA and CDR2 is YSYEKL. Trimming stripped 6 bases from V and 3 bases from J, with 8 bases between. The CDR3 totals 13 residues. In nucleotides, the CDR3 is TGCGCCAGCAGAGTCAATCCTAATGAAAAACTGTTTTTT. Translated: CASRVNPNEKLFF.

This sequence joins TRBV11-2 and TRBJ2-7; 7 bases agree with TRBD1. The trim removed 3 bases at V and 5 bases at J, leaving 7 bases unmatched. Germline CDR1 and CDR2: SGHAT and FQNNGV. The CDR3 sequence is 14 residues long. The CDR3 protein is CASSFGTVPHEQYF. CDR3 bases: TGTGCCAGCAGCTTCGGGACAGTACCCCACGAGCAGTACTTC.

This chain joins TRBV7-2 and TRBJ2-3; D possibly matches TRBD1 or TRBD2 (5 bases each). Germline loops: CDR1 SGHTA, CDR2 FQGNSA. The CDR3 sequence is 17 residues long. V lost 4 bases and J lost 0, with 17 bases in between. CDR3 DNA sequence: TGTGCCAGCAGCTCGAGGGGTACACGACTTAGCACAGATACGCAGTATTTT. Protein product: CASSSRGTRLSTDTQYF. The full variable domain, in which reference TRBV7-2 and TRBJ2-3 provide the parts outside the CDR3, is GAGVSQSPSNKVTEKGKDVELRCDPISGHTALYWYRQSLGQGLEFLIYFQGNSAPDKSGLPSDRFSAERTGGSVSTLTIQRTQQEDSAVYLCASSSRGTRLSTDTQYFGPGTRLTVL.

This clone was counted a single time. Other DNA sequences from this sample encode an identical CDR3 as well. The chain joins TRBV4-3 to TRBJ2-7; no reliable D call. With 0 bases removed from V and 4 bases from J, the gap between germline ends came to 10 bases. Germline lookup yields CDR1 LGHNA and CDR2 YSLEER. This CDR3 region has 14 residues. The CDR3 loop is CASSQDRGPYEQYF. The DNA for the CDR3 is TGCGCCAGCAGCCAAGATCGTGGCCCATACGAGCAGTACTTC.

This CDR3 reads CASSLGGWGGYTF. CDR3 bases: TGTGCCAGCAGCCTAGGAGGTTGGGGAGGCTACACCTTC. This chain uses TRBV25-1 with TRBJ1-2; no definite D call. This CDR3 region has 13 residues. Germline V gene data show CDR1 as MGHDK and CDR2 as SYGVNS. Trimming stripped 6 bases from V and 8 bases from J, with 16 bases between.

The V call is TRBV28, the J call TRBJ2-1; D is unresolved. CDR3 length equals 15 residues. Trimming cost V 3 bases and J 3 bases, with 12 bases left between them. CDR1 is MDHEN, CDR2 SYDVKM, per germline. This CDR3 reads CASSFRILIYNEQFF. The CDR3 bases are TGTGCCAGCAGTTTTCGGATCCTCATCTACAATGAGCAGTTCTTC.

This chain joins TRBV5-6 and TRBJ2-2; a weak D match, TRBD1 (5 bases). V gave up 0 bases and J gave up 6 bases, with 18 bases separating them. CDR1 and CDR2 from the germline V gene are SGHDT and YYEEEE. The CDR3 extends over 17 amino acids. The CDR3 nucleotides read TGTGCCAGCAGCTTGGGCCAGGGTAGTGGTGGGGCCGGGGAGCTGTTTTTT. Translation gives CASSLGQGSGGAGELFF.

V usage is TRBV5-6 and J usage is TRBJ2-1, with unresolved D. The V end was cut by 3 bases, the J end by 6 bases, with 16 bases between. The CDR3 is 15 residues long. CDR1 and CDR2 (germline): SGHDT, YYEEEE. As DNA, the CDR3 is TGTGCCAGCAGCTCGGATGCTTTTCGAACCAATGAGCAGTTCTTC. It translates to CASSSDAFRTNEQFF.

The V call is TRBV5-5, the J call TRBJ2-7; D is perhaps TRBD1 or TRBD2 (5 bases each). With 0 bases removed from V and 0 bases from J, the gap between germline ends came to 10 bases. Per the germline V gene, CDR1 is SGHKS and CDR2 is YYEKEE (reference sequence). CDR3 length equals 15 residues. CDR3 DNA sequence: TGTGCCAGCAGCTTGGGAGGGGTCCCCTCCTACGAGCAGTACTTC. Translated, it gives CASSLGGVPSYEQYF. Complete variable domain (other parts from reference TRBV5-5 and TRBJ2-7): DAGVTQSPTHLIKTRGQQVTLRCSPISGHKSVSWYQQVLGQGPQFIFQYYEKEERGRGNFPDRFSARQFPNYSSELNVNALLLGDSALYLCASSLGGVPSYEQYFGPGTRLTVT.

The chain links TRBV19 to TRBJ1-4, with TRBD1 identical over 8 bases. This CDR3 contains 14 residues. V was pared by 5 bases and J by 6 bases, with 5 bases of the junction left unmatched. CDR1 is LNHDA and CDR2 is SQIVND in the germline V gene (reference sequence). Written as DNA, the CDR3 is TGTGCCAGTAGTGACACAGGGGGGTATGAAAAACTGTTTTTT. Translating it yields CASSDTGGYEKLFF.

The rearrangement uses TRBV5-1 and TRBJ2-7; 11 bases are shared with TRBD2. The CDR3 runs to 16 residues. From germline, CDR1 is SGHRS and CDR2 YFSETQ. The V and J ends lost 0 bases and 4 bases, in that order; junction bases with no gene match: 6. This CDR3 is CASSLELAGALYEQYF. DNA for the CDR3: TGCGCCAGCAGCTTGGAACTAGCGGGAGCTTTGTACGAGCAGTACTTC.

V gene TRBV11-1 combines with J gene TRBJ2-3; no reliable D call. This CDR3 is 17 amino acids long. Germline assignment: CDR1 SGHAT and CDR2 FQDESV (reference sequence). Trimming pared 1 base from V and 2 bases from J, leaving 16 bases between. The CDR3 loop reads CASSLDSVQYHTDTQYF. DNA of the CDR3: TGTGCCAGCAGCTTAGATTCAGTACAGTACCACACAGATACGCAGTATTTT. Full variable domain (rest looked up from reference TRBV11-1 and TRBJ2-3): EAEVAQSPRYKITEKSQAVAFWCDPISGHATLYWYRQILGQGPELLVQFQDESVVDDSQLPKDRFSAERLKGVDSTLKIQPAELGDSAMYLCASSLDSVQYHTDTQYFGPGTRLTVL.

This clone was seen only once. The genes are TRBV7-2 and TRBJ2-3, with a weak D call TRBD2 (6 bases). The length of the CDR3 is 16 residues. Per the germline V gene, CDR1 is SGHTA and CDR2 is FQGNSA. The V and J ends lost 5 bases and 0 bases respectively, with 15 bases between them. CDR3 coding DNA: TGTGCCAGCAGCGCAGGGAGGCAGGCGAGCACAGATACGCAGTATTTT. Encoded protein: CASSAGRQASTDTQYF.